Listed below are T cell receptor beta chains from one sample, sequenced in a study of patients and donors after allogeneic stem cell transplantation. Each CDR3 protein gets one entry after TCRdb re-called the RT-PCR reads with MiXCR. This repertoire shows tens of thousands of distinct CDR3 sequences, over 6.5% found once; its top ten account for about 34%. Sequencing was done on a sample of blood, either unsorted or a sorted T cell fraction (not recorded which). Receptor source: a human donor who was either an allogeneic HSCT recipient or a stem cell or donor lymphocyte infusion donor (not recorded which). It is not recorded whose cells these are; they may come from a transplant donor. Both conserved end residues are part of each CDR3. D genes are given only for firm matches. Some rows have no size entry. The others give once, few or many, or a class for an expanded clone.

clone_size j_call v_call d_call cdr3_nt cdr3_aa
many TRBJ1-3 TRBV29-1 - TGCAGCGTTGGTACAGGTTCACTCTCTGGAAACACCATATATTTT CSVGTGSLSGNTIYF
- TRBJ1-6 TRBV7-9 - TGTGCCAGCAGCCTACAAGGGAGCTCCTATAATTCACCCCTCCACTTT CASSLQGSSYNSPLHF
many TRBJ2-7 TRBV25-1 - TGTGCCAGCAGTGTAGGGGCAGGGGTCCCCTACGAGCAGTACTTC CASSVGAGVPYEQYF
many TRBJ2-7 TRBV9 TRBD2 TGTGCCAGCAGCGGAAACGGGACTACAAACTTC CASSGNGTTNF
many TRBJ2-3 TRBV5-1 - TGCGCCAGCAGCTTTGAGGGATTCCCCACAGATACGCAGTATTTT CASSFEGFPTDTQYF
- TRBJ2-1 TRBV10-3 - TGTGCCATCAGTGAGTTACAGGGTGGGTCCTACAATGAGCAGTTCTTC CAISELQGGSYNEQFF
- TRBJ2-7 TRBV19 - TGTGCCAGTAGGCCTGCAACGGCAGGAGCTTTCTACGAGCAGTACTTC CASRPATAGAFYEQYF
many TRBJ1-1 TRBV5-4 TRBD1 TGTGCCAGCAGCCTGGCAGGGGGACAGTTGAACACTGAAGCTTTCTTT CASSLAGGQLNTEAFF
- TRBJ2-7 TRBV6-2/TRBV6-3 - TGTGCCAGCAGCTCCGCCTCTCTAGGAGGTGGTTCCGAGCAGTACTTC CASSSASLGGGSEQYF
- TRBJ2-1 TRBV7-2 - TGTGCCAGCAGCTTTACCCTCCCGGGTTACAATGAGCAGTTCTTC CASSFTLPGYNEQFF
- TRBJ1-2 TRBV4-3 - TGCGCCAGCAGCCGCCCCCCCGCGAGGCCGAGCGTGTTCTATGGCTACACCTTC CASSRPPARPSVFYGYTF
few TRBJ2-1 TRBV7-2 - TGTGCCAGCAGCTTACTGGGGGGCCCCTACAATGAGCAGTTCTTC CASSLLGGPYNEQFF
- TRBJ2-5 TRBV20-1 TRBD1 TGCAGTGCTAGAGATTTAGGACAGGGATCTCGAGAGACCCAGTACTTC CSARDLGQGSRETQYF
many TRBJ1-4 TRBV7-9 - TGTGCCAGCAGCCAATTTGCACGTCAGAATGAAAAACTGTTTTTT CASSQFARQNEKLFF
many TRBJ2-5 TRBV29-1 - TGCAGCGCCCTGTTAGACTTGTACCAAGAGACCCAGTACTTC CSALLDLYQETQYF
- TRBJ1-4 TRBV19 - TGTGCCAGTATCTCAACTAATGAAAAACTGTTTTTT CASISTNEKLFF
many TRBJ1-2 TRBV7-9 - TGTGCCAGCAGCTCCCCCCGGGGCTACACCTTC CASSSPRGYTF